This TCR beta chain originates from a study of vaccination and CD4 T cells after COVID-19. Looking at the study overall: Mild disease affected 10 or so convalescent patients and severe disease one, all SARS-CoV-2 positive by nasal swab PCR. Overlapping spike pools from SARS-CoV-2 and HCoV-NL63, HCoV-OC43 and HCoV-229E served as culture stimuli.

CDR1 and CDR2 (germline): MNHNS, SASEGT. Trimming removed 11 bases from V and 2 bases from J, with 12 bases in between. CDR3 length: 12 amino acids. Regarding this clonotype: Its antigen is unknown.

The assay that was used to sequence DNA from cultured CD4+ T cells was the Oncomine TCR Beta short-read assay. Cultured CD4+ T cells yielded the extracted genomic DNA. TCRdb passed the PCR reads through MiXCR, listing each CDR3 protein once. The sample records about 17,000 distinct CDR3 sequences, under 55% being singletons. Time point noted: late sampling 161 to 241 days after vaccination in a few convalescent patients. Noted treatment: roughly 10-day PBMC culture with coronavirus spike peptide pools or control peptides (ViraFEST assay). This clonotype was sampled from a human donor who had recovered from COVID-19. Sample: CD4+ T cells from blood, cultured in vitro, taken about 7 months after SARS-CoV-2 vaccination. The chain carries TRBV6-1 and TRBJ2-5; possible D gene TRBD2, 6 bases. The CDR3, as DNA: TGTGCCGTGGGACTGGAACAAGAGACCCAGTACTTC. Protein: CAVGLEQETQYF.